This T cell receptor beta chain was recorded in a study of blood T cell repertoires in COVID-19. Authors' processing steps: Estimated nucleated cell counts came from reference gene primer amplification. Here immunoSEQ multiplex PCR was the method, and the copy in TCRdb shows in-frame clones only, minus some. The D gene and trimming were derived from the DNA, and the V and J assignments and clone size from that table. Of 300,000 to 400,000 clones listed, 75% to 90% are singletons. CDR3 length: 15 amino acids. Germline V gives CDR1 SGHNT, CDR2 YYREEE (reference sequence). The trim removed 4 bases at V and 1 base at J, leaving 7 bases unmatched.

The chain couples TRBV5-4 to TRBJ1-1, with 7 bases lining up with TRBD1. Sequences were obtained from peripheral blood. The clonotype comes from a woman aged 60-75 years with COVID-19, enrolled during active disease. The CDR3 nucleotides read TGTGCCAGCAGCGTATGGGACAGACAGAACACTGAAGCTTTCTTT. Translated: CASSVWDRQNTEAFF.